The 16 T cell receptor beta chains reported below all come from one sample, sequenced in a study of T cell changes during pregnancy in multiple sclerosis. Some clones are missing from TCRdb's copy, which holds only in-frame ones; the method was immunoSEQ multiplex PCR. This table has tens of thousands of clones, around 92% appearing once. The specimen was CD8+ T cells from peripheral blood mononuclear cells, collected in the third trimester of pregnancy. These receptors all stem from a female donor in good health, enrolled as a control in a pregnancy study.

In this sample, this clone turned up once. The chain employs TRBV6-6 and TRBJ2-1; TRBD1 might be the D (5 bases). The V and J ends lost 0 bases and 1 base respectively, with 10 bases between them. The germline V gene has CDR1 MNHNY and CDR2 SVGAGI (reference sequence). CDR3 length: 16 residues. The CDR3 DNA sequence: TGTGCCAGCAGTTACTCGACAGTCCCTTCCTACAATGAGCAGTTCTTC. Protein: CASSYSTVPSYNEQFF.

The chain combines TRBV15 with TRBJ2-1; TRBD1 matches 8 bases. The germline V gene encodes CDR1 LNHNV and CDR2 YYDKDF (reference sequence). This CDR3 is 16 amino acids long. The V gene end was trimmed by 3 bases and the J gene end by 7 bases; junction bases not matched to a gene: 11. The CDR3 spells CATSSPSGRGRNEQFF. CDR3 nucleotide sequence: TGTGCCACCAGCAGCCCTAGTGGCAGGGGGCGAAATGAGCAGTTCTTC.

This clone has a single count. The chain employs TRBV7-9 and TRBJ1-2; no clear D gene. Trimming removed 1 base at V and 2 bases at J, with 5 bases between. Per the germline V gene, CDR1 is SEHNR and CDR2 is FQNEAQ (reference sequence). The CDR3 contains 13 residues. This CDR3 reads CASSLVQNYGYTF. CDR3 coding DNA: TGTGCCAGCAGCTTAGTCCAGAACTATGGCTACACCTTC. The variable domain in full, completed from reference TRBV7-9 and TRBJ1-2, reads DTGVSQNPRHKITKRGQNVTFRCDPISEHNRLYWYRQTLGQGPEFLTYFQNEAQLEKSRLLSDRFSAERPKGSFSTLEIQRTEQGDSAMYLCASSLVQNYGYTFGSGTRLTVV.

This chain connects TRBV2 to TRBJ2-2, with 10 positions matching TRBD2. The V gene end was trimmed by 5 bases and the J gene end by 5 bases; junction bases not matched to a gene: 8. The CDR3 sequence is 16 residues long. The germline gives CDR1 SNHLY, CDR2 FYNNEI. As DNA, the CDR3 is TGTGCCAGCAGTCCAGCGGGGGGGCCACGAACCGGGGAGCTGTTTTTT. This gives the protein CASSPAGGPRTGELFF.

This sequence joins TRBV9 and TRBJ2-6; tentative D call: TRBD1 (5 bases). V lost 0 bases to trimming and J lost 1 base, with 11 bases between them. The CDR3 has 17 residues. The germline CDR1 and CDR2 sequences are SGDLS and YYNGEE. The CDR3 reads CASSVAAGQSGANVLTF. The CDR3 coding sequence is TGTGCCAGCAGCGTAGCCGCAGGGCAATCTGGGGCCAACGTCCTGACTTTC.

V is TRBV9 and J is TRBJ2-7; D is perhaps TRBD1 (6 bases). This CDR3 comprises 14 residues. The germline CDR1 and CDR2 sequences are SGDLS and YYNGEE. Deletions cut 0 bases from V and 4 bases from J, with 11 bases between. The CDR3 DNA reads as TGTGCCAGCAGCGTAGGGGGACACGAGTACGAGCAGTACTTC. Translating it yields CASSVGGHEYEQYF.

The chain recombines TRBV7-2 with TRBJ2-7, with D possibly matching TRBD1 (6 bases). CDR3 length equals 13 residues. Germline loops: CDR1 SGHTA, CDR2 FQGNSA. The V gene lost 3 bases and the J gene lost 1 base, with 7 bases spanning the gap. The CDR3 loop is CASSLDRSYEQYF. CDR3 nucleotides: TGTGCCAGCAGCTTGGACAGATCCTACGAGCAGTACTTC.

The gene calls are TRBV25-1 and TRBJ1-2; weak D call: TRBD1 (5 bases). This CDR3 has 13 residues. Between the trimmed V and J ends, which lost 3 bases and 5 bases, there was a span of 10 bases. The germline V gene encodes CDR1 MGHDK and CDR2 SYGVNS. The CDR3 loop reads CASSDRGTYGYTF. CDR3 nucleotide sequence: TGTGCCAGCAGTGACCGGGGGACGTATGGCTACACCTTC.

The chain links TRBV9 to TRBJ2-2; 7 bases match TRBD1. The germline CDR1 and CDR2 sequences are SGDLS and YYNGEE. Losses at the gene ends were 4 bases for V and 7 bases for J; bases not matched to a gene: 7. The CDR3 sequence is 14 residues long. Here the CDR3 DNA reads TGTGCCAGCAGCCTTGAGGGGGCGGTCGGGGAGCTGTTTTTT. Protein product: CASSLEGAVGELFF. Drawing the rest from reference TRBV9 and TRBJ2-2, the complete variable domain is DSGVTQTPKHLITATGQRVTLRCSPRSGDLSVYWYQQSLDQGLQFLIQYYNGEERAKGNILERFSAQQFPDLHSELNLSSLELGDSALYFCASSLEGAVGELFFGEGSRLTVL.

The J gene is TRBJ1-3, the V gene TRBV5-6; perhaps TRBD1 as D (6 bases). Germline V lookup: CDR1 SGHDT, CDR2 YYEEEE. V dropped 4 bases and J dropped 4 bases, with 15 bases sitting between them. This CDR3 is 15 amino acids long. In DNA form, the CDR3 reads TGTGCCAGCAGCGCCCCGGGACAATCGGGAAACACCATATATTTT. The encoded protein is CASSAPGQSGNTIYF.

The rearrangement uses TRBV19 and TRBJ2-3; D is undetermined. V gave up 1 base and J gave up 2 bases, with 4 bases separating them. Germline-derived CDR1 and CDR2 are LNHDA and SQIVND (reference sequence). There are 13 residues in the CDR3. CDR3 amino acids: CASSIVHTDTQYF. DNA of the CDR3: TGTGCCAGTAGTATAGTACACACAGATACGCAGTATTTT.

A single count supports this clone. CDR3 coding DNA: TGTGCCAGCAGCAACGGACTAGCGGGAGCCCAAGAGACCCAGTACTTC. Translation: CASSNGLAGAQETQYF. The chain employs TRBV21-1 and TRBJ2-5; the table's TRBD2 call for D was not verified on the DNA. TRBV21-1 is noted as a pseudogene. CDR3 size: 16 residues.

V and J are TRBV27 and TRBJ1-1; D remains unclear. V shed 4 bases and J shed 2 bases, with 8 bases lying between them. The CDR3 is made up of 13 amino acids. CDR1 MNHEY and CDR2 SMNVEV come from the germline V gene (reference sequence). In DNA form, the CDR3 reads TGTGCCAGCAGTTCCGGGGTAAACACTGAAGCTTTCTTT. Translated: CASSSGVNTEAFF.

The chain carries TRBV5-4 and TRBJ1-3, with 9 bases identical to TRBD1. This CDR3 contains 14 residues. Germline values: CDR1 SGHNT, CDR2 YYREEE (reference sequence). V trimming: 0 bases; J trimming: 7 bases; junction bases outside the gene matches: 2. The CDR3 nucleotides read TGTGCCAGCAGCTTGGACAGGGGGCAGAACACCATATATTTT. It codes for CASSLDRGQNTIYF.

The genes are TRBV11-2 and TRBJ2-1; 7 bases match TRBD2. CDR3 length: 14 residues. Germline CDR1 SGHAT, CDR2 FQNNGV. V lost 3 bases to trimming and J lost 6 bases; unmatched junction nucleotides: 5. CDR3 coding DNA: TGTGCCAGCAGCTTGCGGGGGACCGGCAATGAGCAGTTCTTC. The encoded protein is CASSLRGTGNEQFF.

The V and J genes are TRBV19 and TRBJ1-1, with a weak D call TRBD1 (5 bases). Trimming took off 3 bases at V and 1 base at J, with 6 bases between the two ends. The germline gives CDR1 LNHDA, CDR2 SQIVND (reference sequence). This CDR3 comprises 13 residues. This CDR3 reads CASSITGNTEAFF. Here the CDR3 DNA reads TGTGCCAGTAGTATTACAGGGAACACTGAAGCTTTCTTT. Using reference TRBV19 and TRBJ1-1 for the parts outside the CDR3, the full variable domain is DGGITQSPKYLFRKEGQNVTLSCEQNLNHDAMYWYRQDPGQGLRLIYYSQIVNDFQKGDIAEGYSVSREKKESFPLTVTSAQKNPTAFYLCASSITGNTEAFFGQGTRLTVV.